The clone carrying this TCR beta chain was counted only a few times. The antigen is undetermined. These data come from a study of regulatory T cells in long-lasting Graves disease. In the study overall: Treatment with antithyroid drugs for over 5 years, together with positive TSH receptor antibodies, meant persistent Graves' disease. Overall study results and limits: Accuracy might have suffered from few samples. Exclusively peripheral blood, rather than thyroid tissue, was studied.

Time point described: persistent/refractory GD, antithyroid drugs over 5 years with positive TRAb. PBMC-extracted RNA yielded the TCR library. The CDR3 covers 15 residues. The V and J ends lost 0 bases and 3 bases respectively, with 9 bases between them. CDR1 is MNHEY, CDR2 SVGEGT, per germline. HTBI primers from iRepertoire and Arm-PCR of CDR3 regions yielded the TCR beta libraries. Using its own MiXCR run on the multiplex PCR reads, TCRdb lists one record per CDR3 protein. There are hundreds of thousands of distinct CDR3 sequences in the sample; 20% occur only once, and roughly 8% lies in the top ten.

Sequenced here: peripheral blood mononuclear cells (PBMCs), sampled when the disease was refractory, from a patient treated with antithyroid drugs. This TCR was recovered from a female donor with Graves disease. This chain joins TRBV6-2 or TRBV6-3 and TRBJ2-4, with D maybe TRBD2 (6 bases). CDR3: CASSYSNGGKNIQYF. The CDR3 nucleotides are TGTGCCAGCAGTTACTCGAACGGGGGCAAAAACATTCAGTACTTC.